This entry is about one T cell receptor beta chain. The antigen remains undetermined. This sample's treatment: roughly 18 received Ad26.COV2.S at low or high dose, single or two shots; about 5 received placebo; per-sample allocation not given. On day 63 after the first injection, vaccine and placebo recipients gave samples. The data were taken from a study of Ad26.COV2.S vaccination and SARS-CoV-2 variants. Findings and limits, study-wide: Placebo and vaccine recipients had non-spike TCR breadth that was similar.

Profiled with immunoSEQ multiplex PCR; TCRdb holds only in-frame clones, not every one. The sample holds some 290,000 clones, approximately 86% seen once. The sample in question was peripheral blood, obtained in a trial of Ad26.COV2.S vaccine versus placebo. The receptor comes from a person aged 18-65 years who received the Ad26.COV2.S COVID-19 vaccine or a placebo.

CDR3 sequence reads: CASSEGNRGLETQYF. The CDR3 DNA follows: TGCGCCAGCAGCGAGGGGAACAGGGGGCTTGAGACCCAGTACTTC. The J gene is TRBJ2-5, the V gene TRBV5-1; 9 bases are shared with TRBD1. The CDR3 extends over 15 amino acids. Per germline, CDR1 SGHRS and CDR2 YFSETQ. V dropped 4 bases and J dropped 5; count of bases not matched to a gene: 9.